The 7 T cell receptor beta chains given below trace back to one sample, sequenced in a study of blood T cell repertoires in COVID-19. The protocol was immunoSEQ multiplex PCR, while the TCRdb copy is restricted to in-frame clones and leaves out a portion. This table holds about 170,000 clones, about 86% found once. The source material was peripheral blood. These TCRs come from a woman aged 55-69 years with COVID-19, enrolled during active disease.

The rearrangement links TRBV30 to TRBJ1-5; D not resolved. CDR1 is GTSNPN, CDR2 SVGIG, per germline (reference sequence). The CDR3 length is 12 residues. Deletions cut 2 bases from V and 6 bases from J, with 8 bases between. CDR3 coding DNA: TGTGCCTGGAGTTATAATAGTCAGCCCCAGCATTTT. As protein: CAWSYNSQPQHF.

This clone was detected only a few times. CDR3 in amino acids: CASSLRGHGTEAFF. CDR3 nucleotide sequence: TGCGCCAGCAGCTTGAGGGGGCATGGCACTGAAGCTTTCTTT. The chain uses TRBV5-1 and TRBJ1-1, with 7 bases fitting TRBD1. V was clipped by 1 base and J by 4 bases; unmatched bases: 4. There are 14 residues in the CDR3. Germline V lookup: CDR1 SGHRS, CDR2 YFSETQ.

The chain uses TRBV10-3 and TRBJ2-7; D is uncertain. Between the trimmed V and J ends, which lost 5 bases and 0 bases, there was a span of 11 bases. This CDR3 region has 14 residues. Germline V gene sequence: CDR1 ENHRY, CDR2 SYGVKD. The CDR3 DNA is TGTGCCATCAGTTCTGACACGAGCTCCTACGAGCAGTACTTC. It encodes CAISSDTSSYEQYF.

The chain uses TRBV28 and TRBJ2-7; 7 bases are a match to TRBD1. The J segment lost 2 bases and the V segment lost 6 bases, leaving 7 bases of the junction unmatched. This CDR3 is 14 amino acids long. CDR1 is MDHEN and CDR2 is SYDVKM in the germline V gene. The CDR3 loop reads CASRTGTVPYEQYF. DNA of the CDR3: TGTGCCAGCAGGACAGGGACAGTTCCCTACGAGCAGTACTTC. The complete variable domain, with remaining parts taken from reference TRBV28 and TRBJ2-7, reads DVKVTQSSRYLVKRTGEKVFLECVQDMDHENMFWYRQDPGLGLRLIYFSYDVKMKEKGDIPEGYSVSREKKERFSLILESASTNQTSMYLCASRTGTVPYEQYFGPGTRLTVT.

The V gene is TRBV7-2, the J gene TRBJ2-7, with 10 bases aligning to TRBD2. The V and J ends lost 0 bases and 2 bases, in that order; junction bases with no gene match: 10. Germline loops: CDR1 SGHTA, CDR2 FQGNSA. CDR3 length: 18 residues. The CDR3 spells CASSLATPGLAAPYEQYF. Written as DNA, the CDR3 is TGTGCCAGCAGCTTAGCGACTCCCGGACTAGCGGCTCCCTACGAGCAGTACTTC.

The chain joins TRBV5-4 to TRBJ2-7; 11 positions agree with TRBD2. The CDR3 spans 15 residues. Germline V CDR1 and CDR2: SGHNT, YYREEE (reference sequence). V was clipped by 4 bases and J by 2 bases; unmatched bases: 5. Here the CDR3 DNA reads TGTGCCAGCAGCATGGGACTAGCGGCCCCCTACGAGCAGTACTTC. The encoded protein is CASSMGLAAPYEQYF.

This clone was seen a single time. The chain is built from TRBV2 and TRBJ2-5; 7 nucleotides align to TRBD1. This CDR3 spans 15 amino acids. Trimming at V came to 1 base and at J to 5 bases, leaving 7 bases not matched to a gene. Germline V gene sequence: CDR1 SNHLY, CDR2 FYNNEI. CDR3 protein: CASSEDTGDSETQYF. The DNA of the CDR3 is TGTGCCAGCAGTGAAGACACAGGGGATTCGGAGACCCAGTACTTC.